What follows are 19 T cell receptor beta chains derived from one specimen sequenced in a study of CD8+ T cells in alopecia areata. cDNA serving as the sequencing template came from extracted, reverse transcribed RNA. Assay used: immunoSEQ multiplex PCR; TCRdb lists only in-frame clones, some missing. The sample includes a few hundred thousand clones, approximately 45% of them seen just once. Treatment in this sample: oral pan-JAK inhibitor, 5-10 mg twice daily. The sequences come from CD4+ T cells sorted from blood, collected at approximately week 36, from a patient treated with tofacitinib. These receptors originate from a human donor with alopecia areata.

This chain links TRBV5-4 with TRBJ2-5; the match to TRBD2 covers 10 bases. Germline V gene data show CDR1 as SGHNT and CDR2 as YYREEE (reference sequence). The CDR3 has 15 amino acids. Unmatched junction bases numbered 2, after V lost 2 bases and J lost 1 base. The CDR3 DNA follows: TGTGCCAGCAGCTTACCTAGCGGGAGCCAAGAGACCCAGTACTTC. Translated, it gives CASSLPSGSQETQYF.

This clone appeared a few times. The chain uses TRBV4-1 and TRBJ1-3, with no clear D. The CDR3 runs 15 residues. The germline V gene has CDR1 MGHRA and CDR2 YSYEKL. V lost 1 base, J lost 3 bases, and 10 bases lay in between. The CDR3 reads CASSQGPMIGNTIYF. CDR3 nucleotides: TGCGCCAGCAGCCAAGGCCCTATGATTGGAAACACCATATATTTT.

This clone was seen more than once but under ten times. The genes are TRBV7-9 and TRBJ1-1; D is possibly TRBD1 (6 bases). The V end lost 5 bases, the J end lost 4 bases, and 14 bases lay between the germline ends. The CDR3 loop spans 14 amino acids. Germline V CDR1 and CDR2: SEHNR, FQNEAQ (reference sequence). DNA for the CDR3: TGTGCCAGCAGCACCGGGACATCCGGCACTGAAGCTTTCTTT. It codes for CASSTGTSGTEAFF.

A note on this clone: The sample carries other DNA sequences with the same CDR3. The V and J genes are TRBV10-3 and TRBJ2-5; D gene unclear. The germline gives CDR1 ENHRY, CDR2 SYGVKD. The CDR3 consists of 12 residues. Trimming shortened V by 0 bases and J by 5 bases, and 4 bases separated the two germline ends. CDR3 region: CAISESRETQYF. In DNA form, the CDR3 reads TGTGCCATCAGTGAGTCACGGGAGACCCAGTACTTC.

The chain is built from TRBV5-6 and TRBJ1-5; D remains ambiguous. Trimming shortened V by 1 base and J by 7 bases, and 9 bases separated the two germline ends. CDR1 is SGHDT and CDR2 is YYEEEE in the germline V gene. This CDR3 has 13 residues. The CDR3 is CASSLYPEQPQHF. The CDR3 DNA sequence: TGTGCCAGCAGCTTGTACCCAGAGCAGCCCCAGCATTTT.

V and J are TRBV10-3 and TRBJ2-3; 7 bases fit TRBD1. Germline V gene lookup returns CDR1 ENHRY and CDR2 SYGVKD. Trimming removed 8 bases from V and 5 bases from J; junction bases left unmatched: 7. This CDR3 contains 13 residues. In DNA form, the CDR3 reads TGTGCCATCCGACAGGGACAAAGAGATACGCAGTATTTT. Amino acids: CAIRQGQRDTQYF.

This clone appeared a few times. The genes are TRBV30 and TRBJ1-5, with 10 bases fitting TRBD1. J gave up 3 bases and V 5 bases, and 7 bases lay outside the gene matches. The CDR3 loop spans 15 amino acids. Germline CDR1 and CDR2: GTSNPN and SVGIG (reference sequence). The CDR3 coding sequence is TGTGCCTGGTCAGACAGGGGGCTCTACAATCAGCCCCAGCATTTT. Protein: CAWSDRGLYNQPQHF. Together with reference TRBV30 and TRBJ1-5, the CDR3 gives the full variable domain: SQTIHQWPATLVQPVGSPLSLECTVEGTSNPNLYWYRQAAGRGLQLLFYSVGIGQISSEVPQNLSASRPQDRQFILSSKKLLLSDSGFYLCAWSDRGLYNQPQHFGDGTRLSIL.

The genes are TRBV5-1 and TRBJ2-7; D gene unclear. In germline, CDR1 is SGHRS, CDR2 YFSETQ. V was shortened by 4 bases and J by 9 bases, with 20 bases between the two germline ends. CDR3 length: 14 residues. The CDR3 here is CASSGPSSTTGQYF. In DNA form, the CDR3 reads TGCGCCAGCAGCGGGCCTTCATCCACTACGGGGCAGTACTTC. Using reference TRBV5-1 and TRBJ2-7 for the parts outside the CDR3, the full variable domain is KAGVTQTPRYLIKTRGQQVTLSCSPISGHRSVSWYQQTPGQGLQFLFEYFSETQRNKGNFPGRFSGRQFSNSRSEMNVSTLELGDSALYLCASSGPSSTTGQYFGPGTRLTVT.

The chain has TRBV29-1 and TRBJ2-1; no firm D call. The CDR3 has 13 amino acids. Germline V gene sequence: CDR1 SQVTM, CDR2 ANQGSEA. With 4 bases removed from V and 14 bases from J, the gap between germline ends came to 21 bases. CDR3 DNA sequence: TGCAGCGTTGTGGGCCTCACAGCCCTCTCAGAGTTCTTC. It translates to CSVVGLTALSEFF.

The chain uses TRBV25-1 and TRBJ2-3, with unresolved D. V gave up 1 base and J gave up 4 bases, with 3 bases separating them. The CDR3 covers 12 residues. Germline CDR1 and CDR2: MGHDK and SYGVNS. CDR3: CASSEFPDTQYF. Here the CDR3 DNA reads TGTGCCAGCAGTGAATTCCCAGATACGCAGTATTTT.

This clone turned up a few times. V is TRBV27 and J is TRBJ1-3; D is unresolved. The CDR3 extends over 14 amino acids. Germline CDR1 MNHEY, CDR2 SMNVEV (reference sequence). Trimming removed 2 bases at V and 0 bases at J, with 5 bases between. The CDR3 region is CASSLQPSGNTIYF. The CDR3 region has the DNA TGTGCCAGCAGTTTACAGCCCTCTGGAAACACCATATATTTT.

The gene calls are TRBV30 and TRBJ2-2; D not certain. This CDR3 has 15 amino acids. V lost 7 bases to trimming and J lost 4 bases, with 19 bases between them. The germline V gene has CDR1 GTSNPN and CDR2 SVGIG (reference sequence). For the CDR3, the DNA is TGTGCCTTCTCCCGAGGTAGGGCGTCCACCGGGGAGCTGTTTTTT. This encodes CAFSRGRASTGELFF.

This clone has more than one count but fewer than ten. This chain connects TRBV5-6 to TRBJ2-3; perhaps TRBD2 as D (6 bases). Per the germline V gene, CDR1 is SGHDT and CDR2 is YYEEEE. Trimming removed 4 bases from V and 8 bases from J, with 23 bases in between. This CDR3 region has 16 residues. In DNA form, the CDR3 reads TGTGCCAGCAGCCTTCCTCCCGGGACTCAGTCGGGTACGCAGTATTTT. It codes for CASSLPPGTQSGTQYF. Variable domain in full (rest from reference TRBV5-6 and TRBJ2-3): DAGVTQSPTHLIKTRGQQVTLRCSPKSGHDTVSWYQQALGQGPQFIFQYYEEEERQRGNFPDRFSGHQFPNYSSELNVNALLLGDSALYLCASSLPPGTQSGTQYFGPGTRLTVL.

This clone was observed once. This sequence joins TRBV4-2 and TRBJ2-5, with D perhaps given as TRBD1 or TRBD2 (5 bases each). V was trimmed by 3 bases and J by 5 bases, leaving 16 bases between them. The CDR3 totals 15 residues. Germline lookup yields CDR1 LGHNA and CDR2 YNFKEQ. The CDR3 reads CASSHPGASRETQYF. DNA for the CDR3: TGTGCCAGCAGCCACCCCGGGGCGTCTCGGGAGACCCAGTACTTC.

This clone was detected a few times. The chain employs TRBV15 and TRBJ2-7, with TRBD1 matching 7 bases. This CDR3 spans 13 amino acids. Trimming removed 3 bases from V and 4 bases from J; junction bases left unmatched: 3. In germline, CDR1 is LNHNV, CDR2 YYDKDF (reference sequence). This chain's CDR3 is CATSRDRLYEQYF. The CDR3 coding sequence is TGTGCCACCAGCAGGGACAGGCTATACGAGCAGTACTTC.

The V and J genes are TRBV30 and TRBJ2-7; 7 nucleotides match TRBD1. With 5 bases clipped from V and 7 bases from J, the junction kept 11 bases outside the gene matches. The germline V gene has CDR1 GTSNPN and CDR2 SVGIG (reference sequence). The CDR3 has 13 residues. CDR3: CAWVDRAAREQYF. For the CDR3, the DNA is TGTGCCTGGGTAGACAGGGCGGCGAGGGAGCAGTACTTC.

This clone occurred a few times. The J gene is TRBJ1-4, the V gene TRBV28, with 8 bases identical to TRBD1. There are 14 residues in the CDR3. Germline V CDR1 and CDR2: MDHEN, SYDVKM. J lost 7 bases, V lost 8 bases, and 9 bases had no gene match. The CDR3 region has the DNA TGTGCCAGCGGAACCCGGGACAGGAGTGAAAAACTGTTTTTT. Its translation is CASGTRDRSEKLFF.

V and J are TRBV7-3 and TRBJ2-7; D is unresolved. Germline V lookup: CDR1 SGHTA, CDR2 FQGTGA. Trimming shortened V by 0 bases and J by 1 base, and 4 bases separated the two germline ends. The CDR3 contains 13 residues. The CDR3 sequence: CASSLTASYEQYF. The CDR3, as DNA: TGTGCCAGCAGCTTAACCGCTTCCTACGAGCAGTACTTC.

The V call is TRBV29-1, the J call TRBJ1-1, with D tentatively TRBD1 (5 bases). The CDR3 contains 12 residues. V shed 7 bases and J shed 2 bases, with 11 bases lying between them. In germline, CDR1 is SQVTM, CDR2 ANQGSEA. The CDR3 region is CSAGTFNTEAFF. Here the CDR3 DNA reads TGCAGCGCCGGGACGTTTAACACTGAAGCTTTCTTT.